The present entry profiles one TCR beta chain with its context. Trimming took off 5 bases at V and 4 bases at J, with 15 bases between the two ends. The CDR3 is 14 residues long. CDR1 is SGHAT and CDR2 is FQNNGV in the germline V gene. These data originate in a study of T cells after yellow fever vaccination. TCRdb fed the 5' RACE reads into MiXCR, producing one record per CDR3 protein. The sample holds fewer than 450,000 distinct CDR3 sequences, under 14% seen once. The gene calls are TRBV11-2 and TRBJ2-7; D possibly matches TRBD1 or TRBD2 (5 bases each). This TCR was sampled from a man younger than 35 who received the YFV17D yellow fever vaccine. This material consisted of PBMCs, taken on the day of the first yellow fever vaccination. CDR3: CASSRDQGGYEQYV. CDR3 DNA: TGTGCCAGCAGCAGGGACCAGGGTGGATACGAGCAGTACGTC.